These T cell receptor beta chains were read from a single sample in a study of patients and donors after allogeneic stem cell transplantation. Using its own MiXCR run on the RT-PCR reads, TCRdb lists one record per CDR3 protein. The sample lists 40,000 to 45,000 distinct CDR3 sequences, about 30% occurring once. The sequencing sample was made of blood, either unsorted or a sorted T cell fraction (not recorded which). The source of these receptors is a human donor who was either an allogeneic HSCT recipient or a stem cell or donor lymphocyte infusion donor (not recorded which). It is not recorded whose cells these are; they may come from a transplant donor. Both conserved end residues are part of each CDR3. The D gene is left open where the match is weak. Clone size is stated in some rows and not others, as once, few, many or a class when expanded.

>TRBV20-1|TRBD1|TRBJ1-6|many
TGCAGTGCTAGAGATCGACAGGGAAATTCACCCCTCCACTTT
CSARDRQGNSPLHF
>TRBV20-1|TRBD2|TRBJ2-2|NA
TGCAGTGCTAGGACTAGCGGGAGTTATCCCACCGGGGAGCTGTTTTTT
CSARTSGSYPTGELFF
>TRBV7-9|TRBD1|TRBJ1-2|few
TGTGCCAGCAGCCTTCCCCCCACAGGGGCCGGCTACACCTTC
CASSLPPTGAGYTF
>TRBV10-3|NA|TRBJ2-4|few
TGTGCCATCAGCAGAGCCAAAAACATTCAGTACTTC
CAISRAKNIQYF
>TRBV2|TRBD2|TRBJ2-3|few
TGTGCCAGCCGACTAGCAGCAGATACGCAGTATTTT
CASRLAADTQYF
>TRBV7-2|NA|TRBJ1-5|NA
TGTGCCAGCAGCGCCCGGAGGGATCAGCCCCAGCATTTT
CASSARRDQPQHF
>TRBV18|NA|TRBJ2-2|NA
TGTGCCAGCTCACCACGGGGGGACCCCGGGGAGCTGTTTTTT
CASSPRGDPGELFF
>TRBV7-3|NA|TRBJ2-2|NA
TGTGCCAGCAGCTCGGGCCCTACGAACACCGGGGAGCTGTTTTTT
CASSSGPTNTGELFF
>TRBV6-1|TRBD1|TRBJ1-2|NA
TGTGCCAGCAGTCCTGACAGGGGTGACTATGGCTACACCTTC
CASSPDRGDYGYTF
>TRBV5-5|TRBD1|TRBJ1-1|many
TGTGCCAGCAGGATGGGGACAGACCGTATGAACACTGAAGCTTTCTTT
CASRMGTDRMNTEAFF
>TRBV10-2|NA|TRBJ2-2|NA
TGCGCCAGCAGTGTCGGGAGAGGGGAGCTGTTTTTT
CASSVGRGELFF
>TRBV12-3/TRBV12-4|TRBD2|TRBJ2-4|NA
TGTGCCAGCAGTTTCGGGGGGGAGATAGCCAAAAACATTCAGTACTTC
CASSFGGEIAKNIQYF
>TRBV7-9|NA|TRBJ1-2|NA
TGTGCCAGCAGCTTAAATTCAGCTAACTATGGCTACACCTTC
CASSLNSANYGYTF
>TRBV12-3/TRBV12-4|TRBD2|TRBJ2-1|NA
TGTGCCAGCAGTTTACTCCTTAGACTAGCGGGAGACGATGAGCAGTTCTTC
CASSLLLRLAGDDEQFF
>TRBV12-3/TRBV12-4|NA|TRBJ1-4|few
TGTGCCAGCAGTTTGGGGGCCGGGGATGAAAAACTGTTTTTT
CASSLGAGDEKLFF
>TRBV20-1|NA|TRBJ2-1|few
TGCAGTGCTAAGTTAACAATAGACAATGAGCAGTTCTTC
CSAKLTIDNEQFF
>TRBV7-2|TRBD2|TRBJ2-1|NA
TGTGCCAGCAGCTTAGAACTAGCGGGAAGGAGAAATGAGCAGTTCTTC
CASSLELAGRRNEQFF
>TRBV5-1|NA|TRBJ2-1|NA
TGCGCCACAGGGAGGGGGGCCCCCCCCTACAATGAGCAGTTCTTC
CATGRGAPPYNEQFF
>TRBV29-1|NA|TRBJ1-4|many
TGCAGCGTTACGACAGCGAATGAAAAACTGTTTTTT
CSVTTANEKLFF
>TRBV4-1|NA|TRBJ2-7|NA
TGCGCCAGCAGCCAAGAGGCAAATCGCATGCCCACGGGGCGGCAGTACTTC
CASSQEANRMPTGRQYF
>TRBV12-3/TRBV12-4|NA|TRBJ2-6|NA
TGTGCCAGCAGTTTAAATCCAGGGCGTTTAGGTGGGGCCAACGTCCTGACTTTC
CASSLNPGRLGGANVLTF
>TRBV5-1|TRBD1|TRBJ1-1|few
TGCGCCAGCAGCCAAAGGAACGGACAGGGAGCTGAAGCTTTCTTT
CASSQRNGQGAEAFF
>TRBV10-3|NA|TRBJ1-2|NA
TGTGCCATCAGTGAGCCGGGTAGTTTATCGACTAACTATGGCTACACCTTC
CAISEPGSLSTNYGYTF
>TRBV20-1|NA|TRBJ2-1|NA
TGCAGTGCAGACTACAATGAGCAGTTCTTC
CSADYNEQFF
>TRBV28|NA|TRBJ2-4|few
TGTGCCAGCCGGAGGGGGGCTTGGGAAAACATTCAGTACTTC
CASRRGAWENIQYF
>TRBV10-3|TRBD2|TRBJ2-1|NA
TGTGCCATCAATCCTAGCGGGAGCTCCTACAATGAGCAGTTCTTC
CAINPSGSSYNEQFF
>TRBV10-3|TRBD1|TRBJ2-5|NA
TGTGCCATCAGTAACCGGGACAGGGGAGGAGAGACCCAGTACTTC
CAISNRDRGGETQYF
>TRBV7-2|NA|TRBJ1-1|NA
TGTGCCAGCAGCTCCCCCTCACTGGGCAGGGTAAGCACTGAAGCTTTCTTT
CASSSPSLGRVSTEAFF
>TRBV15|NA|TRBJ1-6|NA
TGTGCCACTAGATTACACCCCCGTAATTCACCCCTCCACTTT
CATRLHPRNSPLHF
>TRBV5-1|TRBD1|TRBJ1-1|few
TGCGCCAGCAGCTGGGGACAGGGGGGCACTGAAGCTTTCTTT
CASSWGQGGTEAFF